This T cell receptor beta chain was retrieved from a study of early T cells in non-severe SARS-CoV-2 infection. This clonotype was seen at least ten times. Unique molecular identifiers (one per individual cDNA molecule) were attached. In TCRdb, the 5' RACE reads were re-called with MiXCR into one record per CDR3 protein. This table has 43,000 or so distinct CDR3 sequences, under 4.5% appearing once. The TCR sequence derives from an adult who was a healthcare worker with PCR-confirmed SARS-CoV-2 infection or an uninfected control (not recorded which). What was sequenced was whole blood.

DNA for the CDR3: TGCAGCGTTTCGGACATCCTAGAGACCCAGTACTTC. Its translation: CSVSDILETQYF. The V and J genes are TRBV29-1 and TRBJ2-5, with D possibly matching TRBD1 (5 bases). Deletions cut 5 bases from V and 4 bases from J, with 11 bases between. This CDR3 has 12 amino acids. The germline V gene encodes CDR1 SQVTM and CDR2 ANQGSEA.